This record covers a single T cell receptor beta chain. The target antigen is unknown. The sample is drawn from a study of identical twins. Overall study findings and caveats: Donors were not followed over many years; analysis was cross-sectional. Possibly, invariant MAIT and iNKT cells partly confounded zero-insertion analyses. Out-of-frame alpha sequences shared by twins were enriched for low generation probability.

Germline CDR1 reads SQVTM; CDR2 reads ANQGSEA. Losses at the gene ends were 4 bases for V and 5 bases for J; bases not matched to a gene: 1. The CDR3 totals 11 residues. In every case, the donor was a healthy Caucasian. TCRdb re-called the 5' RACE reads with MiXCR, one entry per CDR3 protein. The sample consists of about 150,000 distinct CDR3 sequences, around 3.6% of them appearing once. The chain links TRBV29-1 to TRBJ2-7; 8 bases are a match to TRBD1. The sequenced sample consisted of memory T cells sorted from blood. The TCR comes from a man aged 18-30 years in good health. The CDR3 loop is CSVGTGNEQYF. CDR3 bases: TGCAGCGTTGGGACAGGGAACGAGCAGTACTTC.